This TCR beta chain was found in a study of T cell responses to AZD1222 COVID-19 vaccine. The wider study: Analyses pooled second doses at about 4 or about 12 weeks. Overall study results and limits: Repertoires were obtained solely post-peak T cell response. Donors were mostly white British, more females; clonal diversity possibly underestimated. Spike-specific TCR breadth and depth rose after two AZD1222 doses.

Sequencing used immunoSEQ multiplex PCR; TCRdb keeps in-frame clones, though not all of them. The data show 53,000 or so clones, with about 88% seen just once and over 25% held by the top ten. To note about this clone: The antigen is not known.

The CDR3 has 14 residues. CDR1 is LNHDA and CDR2 is SQIVND in the germline V gene (reference sequence). V was clipped by 5 bases and J by 4 bases; unmatched bases: 5. The chain employs TRBV19 and TRBJ2-3; TRBD2 matches 8 bases. This TCR was sampled from an adult in good health. The starting material was peripheral blood, obtained on day 0 of AZD1222 vaccination. Written as DNA, the CDR3 is TGTGCCAGTAGTTCCAGCGGGAGATCAGATACGCAGTATTTT. Protein product: CASSSSGRSDTQYF.